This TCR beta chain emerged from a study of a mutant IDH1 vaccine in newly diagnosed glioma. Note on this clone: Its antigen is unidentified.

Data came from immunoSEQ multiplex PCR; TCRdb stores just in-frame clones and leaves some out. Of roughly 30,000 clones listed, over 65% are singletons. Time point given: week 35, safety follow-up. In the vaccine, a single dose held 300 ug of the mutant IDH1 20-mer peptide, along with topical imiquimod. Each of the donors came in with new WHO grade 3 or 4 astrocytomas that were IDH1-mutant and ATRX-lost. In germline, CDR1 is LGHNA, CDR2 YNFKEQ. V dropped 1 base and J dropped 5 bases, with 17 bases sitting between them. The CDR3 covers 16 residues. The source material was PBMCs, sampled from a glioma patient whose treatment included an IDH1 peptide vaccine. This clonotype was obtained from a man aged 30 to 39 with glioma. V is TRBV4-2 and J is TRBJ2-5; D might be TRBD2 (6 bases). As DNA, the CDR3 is TGTGCCAGCAGCCAAGGTAACCCGGGACTGGGGGAGACCCAGTACTTC. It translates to CASSQGNPGLGETQYF.